This T cell receptor beta chain was sequenced during a study of blood T cell repertoires in COVID-19. Study-level background: Acute and convalescent COVID-19 specimens originated in the United States, Italy and Spain.

Germline V lookup: CDR1 SGHNT, CDR2 YENEEA. The CDR3 has 15 amino acids. V was pared by 2 bases and J by 4 bases, with 11 bases between. The method was immunoSEQ multiplex PCR; TCRdb's version includes in-frame clones alone and lacks a portion of them. This table holds a few hundred thousand clones, more than 80% found once. This TCR derives from a woman aged 40 to 50 with acute or convalescent COVID-19. The sequencing input was peripheral blood. V usage is TRBV11-3 and J usage is TRBJ2-2; D gene unclear. The CDR3 DNA sequence: TGTGCCAGCAGCTTAATTTCCTCGGGCACCGGGGAGCTGTTTTTT. It encodes CASSLISSGTGELFF.